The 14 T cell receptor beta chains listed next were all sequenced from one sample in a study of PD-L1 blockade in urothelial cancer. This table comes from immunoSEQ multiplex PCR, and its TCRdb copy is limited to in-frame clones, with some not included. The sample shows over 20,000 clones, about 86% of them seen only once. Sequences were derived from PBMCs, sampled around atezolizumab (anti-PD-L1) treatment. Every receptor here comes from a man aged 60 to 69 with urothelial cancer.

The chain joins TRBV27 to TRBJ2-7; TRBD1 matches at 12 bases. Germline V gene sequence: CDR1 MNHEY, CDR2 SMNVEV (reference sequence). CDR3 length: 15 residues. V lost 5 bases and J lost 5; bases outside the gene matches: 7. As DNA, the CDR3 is TGTGCCAGCAGTGATCCGGGACAGGGGGCCGACGAGCAGTACTTC. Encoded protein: CASSDPGQGADEQYF.

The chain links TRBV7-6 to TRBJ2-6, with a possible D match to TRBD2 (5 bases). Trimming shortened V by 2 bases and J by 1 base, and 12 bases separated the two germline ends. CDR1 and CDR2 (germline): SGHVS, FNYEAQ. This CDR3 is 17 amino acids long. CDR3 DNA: TGTGCCAGCAGCTTACGGTCCCGGGGTTCTGGGGCCAACGTCCTGACTTTC. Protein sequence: CASSLRSRGSGANVLTF. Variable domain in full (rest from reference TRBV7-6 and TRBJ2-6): GAGVSQSPRYKVTKRGQDVALRCDPISGHVSLYWYRQALGQGPEFLTYFNYEAQQDKSGLPNDRFSAERPEGSISTLTIQRTEQRDSAMYRCASSLRSRGSGANVLTFGAGSRLTVL.

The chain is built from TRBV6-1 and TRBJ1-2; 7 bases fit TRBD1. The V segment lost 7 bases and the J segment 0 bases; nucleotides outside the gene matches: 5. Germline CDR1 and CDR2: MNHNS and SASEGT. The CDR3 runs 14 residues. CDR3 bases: TGTGCCAGCAATGGAGGGACAGCTAACTATGGCTACACCTTC. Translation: CASNGGTANYGYTF.

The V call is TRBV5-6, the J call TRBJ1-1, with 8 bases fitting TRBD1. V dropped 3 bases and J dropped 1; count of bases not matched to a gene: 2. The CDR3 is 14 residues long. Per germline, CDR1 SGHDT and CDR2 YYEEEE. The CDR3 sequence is CASSSGGRNTEAFF. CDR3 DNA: TGTGCCAGCAGCTCAGGGGGCCGGAACACTGAAGCTTTCTTT.

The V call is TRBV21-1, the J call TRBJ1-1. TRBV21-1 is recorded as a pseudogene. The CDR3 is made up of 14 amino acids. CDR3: CASSRGVEDTEAFF. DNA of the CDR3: TGTGCCAGCTCCCGGGGGGTTGAGGACACTGAAGCTTTCTTT.

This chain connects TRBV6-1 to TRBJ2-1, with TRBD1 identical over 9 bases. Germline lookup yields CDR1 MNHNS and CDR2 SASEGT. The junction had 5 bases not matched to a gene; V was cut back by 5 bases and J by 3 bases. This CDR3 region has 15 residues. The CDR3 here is CASSRDRVIYNEQFF. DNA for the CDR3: TGTGCCAGCAGTAGGGACAGGGTTATCTACAATGAGCAGTTCTTC.

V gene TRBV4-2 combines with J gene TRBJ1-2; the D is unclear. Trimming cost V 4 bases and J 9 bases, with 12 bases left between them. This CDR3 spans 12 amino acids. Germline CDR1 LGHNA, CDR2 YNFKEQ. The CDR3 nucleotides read TGTGCCAGCAGCCGACCCGAGGGAAGCTACACCTTC. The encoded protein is CASSRPEGSYTF.

CDR3: CASSLGSGGEKLFF. DNA of the CDR3: TGCGCCAGCAGCTTGGGATCGGGGGGCGAAAAACTGTTTTTT. The V call is TRBV5-1, the J call TRBJ1-4; tentatively, D is TRBD1 (6 bases). V shed 0 bases and J shed 8 bases, with 11 bases lying between them. There are 14 residues in the CDR3. From germline, CDR1 is SGHRS and CDR2 YFSETQ.

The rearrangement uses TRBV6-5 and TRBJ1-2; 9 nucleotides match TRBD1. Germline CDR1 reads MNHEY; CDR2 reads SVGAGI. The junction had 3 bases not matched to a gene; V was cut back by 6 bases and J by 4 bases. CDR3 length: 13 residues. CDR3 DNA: TGTGCCAGCAGAGGGACAGGGACCTATGGCTACACCTTC. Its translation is CASRGTGTYGYTF.

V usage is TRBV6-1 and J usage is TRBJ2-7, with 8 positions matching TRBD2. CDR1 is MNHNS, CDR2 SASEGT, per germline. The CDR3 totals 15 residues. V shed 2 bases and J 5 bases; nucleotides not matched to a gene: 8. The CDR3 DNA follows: TGTGCCAGCAGTGAATGGGACGGGAGGGCCAACGAGCAGTACTTC. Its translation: CASSEWDGRANEQYF.

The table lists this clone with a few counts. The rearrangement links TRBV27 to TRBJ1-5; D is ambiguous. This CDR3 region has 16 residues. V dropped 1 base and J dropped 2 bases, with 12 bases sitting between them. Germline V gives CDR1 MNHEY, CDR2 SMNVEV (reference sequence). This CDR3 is CASSLFSLSGNQPQHF. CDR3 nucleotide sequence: TGTGCCAGCAGTTTATTCTCCCTCTCTGGCAATCAGCCCCAGCATTTT.

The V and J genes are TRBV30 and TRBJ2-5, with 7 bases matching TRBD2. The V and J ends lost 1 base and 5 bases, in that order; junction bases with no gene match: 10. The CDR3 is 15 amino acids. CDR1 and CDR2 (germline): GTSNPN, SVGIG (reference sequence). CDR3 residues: CAWSGGGHVQETQYF. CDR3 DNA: TGTGCCTGGAGTGGGGGGGGTCACGTACAGGAGACCCAGTACTTC. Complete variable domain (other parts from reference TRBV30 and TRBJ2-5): SQTIHQWPATLVQPVGSPLSLECTVEGTSNPNLYWYRQAAGRGLQLLFYSVGIGQISSEVPQNLSASRPQDRQFILSSKKLLLSDSGFYLCAWSGGGHVQETQYFGPGTRLLVL.

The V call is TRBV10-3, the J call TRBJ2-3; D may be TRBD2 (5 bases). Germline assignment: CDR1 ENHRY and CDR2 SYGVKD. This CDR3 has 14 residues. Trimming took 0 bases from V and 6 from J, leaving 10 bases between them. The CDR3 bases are TGTGCCATCAGTGAGTCATGGGTAGCGGATACGCAGTATTTT. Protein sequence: CAISESWVADTQYF.

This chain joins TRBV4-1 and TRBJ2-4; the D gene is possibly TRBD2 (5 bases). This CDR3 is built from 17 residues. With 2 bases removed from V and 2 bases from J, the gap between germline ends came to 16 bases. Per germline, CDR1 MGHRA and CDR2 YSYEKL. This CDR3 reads CASSQSYRDSTKNIQYF. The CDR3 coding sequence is TGCGCCAGCAGCCAATCATATCGGGATTCCACCAAAAACATTCAGTACTTC.